This T cell receptor beta chain was recorded in a study of Ad26.COV2.S vaccination and SARS-CoV-2 variants. About the research overall: Once, or twice with 56 days between doses, Ad26.COV2.S was given intramuscularly. Study-wide findings and caveats: Vaccinated and placebo-treated recipients had similar non-spike TCR breadth.

V was clipped by 2 bases and J by 2 bases, with 10 bases between them. Per germline, CDR1 LGHNA and CDR2 YSLEER. The CDR3 extends over 15 amino acids. Points on this clone: Its antigen remains unknown.

Using immunoSEQ multiplex PCR, the repertoire was profiled, and TCRdb retains in-frame clones only, with some absent. This table has more than 300,000 clones, roughly 89% appearing once. Treatment defined: around 19 received Ad26.COV2.S at low or high dose, single or two shots; roughly five received placebo; per-sample allocation not given. All samples were drawn on day 63, counting from the first vaccine or placebo injection. This sequence was found in a person aged 18-65 years who received the Ad26.COV2.S COVID-19 vaccine or a placebo. The chain joins TRBV4-3 to TRBJ1-5; D unresolved. This specimen was peripheral blood, taken in a trial of Ad26.COV2.S vaccine versus placebo. The CDR3 loop is CASSQSAQGNQPQHF. The DNA of the CDR3 is TGCGCCAGCAGCCAATCAGCGCAAGGCAATCAGCCCCAGCATTTT.